The T cell receptor (beta chain) described here comes from a study of blood T cell repertoires in COVID-19. Study as a whole: Material from acute and convalescent COVID-19 was sourced from the United States, Italy and Spain. T cells, B-cell-depleted T cells, or PBMCs provided the cDNA or gDNA that served as material.

The CDR3 is 15 residues long. Germline V gene data show CDR1 as MRHNA and CDR2 as SNTAGT. Trimming cost V 2 bases and J 0 bases, with 11 bases left between them. Followed over time, Seattle patients had been enrolled while infection was active. In the authors' methods: Amplified reference gene primers provided the basis for estimating nucleated cell counts. TCRdb's table, derived via immunoSEQ multiplex PCR, lists solely in-frame clones and lacks some. V, J and clone size reflect that table, while D and trimming were determined from the DNA. This sample has about 230,000 clones; more than 75% occur once, and the top ten carry around a tenth.

The gene calls are TRBV6-4 and TRBJ2-7; a possible D gene is TRBD2 (5 bases). The sequenced sample consisted of peripheral blood. The sequence came from a man in his fifties or sixties with COVID-19, enrolled during active disease. The CDR3 sequence: CASSDGRLPSYEQYF. The CDR3 DNA sequence: TGTGCCAGCAGTGACGGGAGATTACCCTCCTACGAGCAGTACTTC.